The entry below gives a single T cell receptor (beta chain) sequence along with its context. Germline V gene data show CDR1 as SGDLS and CDR2 as YYNGEE. The CDR3 runs 14 residues. V lost 3 bases and J lost 4, with 13 bases in between. Repertoires were generated with immunoSEQ multiplex PCR, while TCRdb's copy carries only in-frame clones and drops some. The sample shows about 170,000 clones, 65% to 80% of them seen only once. This entry is derived from a study of blood T cell repertoires in COVID-19. Input material: PBMCs or T cells enriched from blood (not recorded which). The rearrangement links TRBV9 to TRBJ1-1, with D perhaps matching TRBD1 (5 bases). The TCR was taken from a woman in her 70s in a cohort exposed to, infected with or recovered from COVID-19 (not recorded which). CDR3: CASSAHRSPTEAFF. CDR3 coding DNA: TGTGCCAGCAGCGCCCACAGGTCACCCACTGAAGCTTTCTTT. Using reference TRBV9 and TRBJ1-1 for the parts outside the CDR3, the full variable domain is DSGVTQTPKHLITATGQRVTLRCSPRSGDLSVYWYQQSLDQGLQFLIQYYNGEERAKGNILERFSAQQFPDLHSELNLSSLELGDSALYFCASSAHRSPTEAFFGQGTRLTVV.